This TCR beta chain was identified during a study of blood T cell repertoires in COVID-19. TCRdb's table, derived via immunoSEQ multiplex PCR, lists solely in-frame clones and lacks some. The repertoire has around 280,000 clones, about nine tenths of them found once; the top ten carry roughly 2.4%. The sequencing input was peripheral blood. The receptor was derived from a woman between 50 and 59 years old who had recovered from COVID-19.

CDR3 region: CAISSGTGDVNTEAFF. The CDR3 nucleotides read TGTGCCATCAGTTCCGGGACAGGGGATGTGAACACTGAAGCTTTCTTT. The chain employs TRBV10-3 and TRBJ1-1; TRBD1 matches 10 bases. The length of the CDR3 is 16 residues. Germline V gene data show CDR1 as ENHRY and CDR2 as SYGVKD. Trimming took 5 bases from V and 0 from J; bases not matched to a gene: 6.